This TCR beta chain was captured by sequencing in a study of T cell responses to AZD1222 COVID-19 vaccine. Regarding the study as a whole: Reportedly, nearly half the spike-specific TCRs target unmutated variant regions.

Second-dose schedules of about 4 or about 12 weeks were combined. The V gene end was trimmed by 4 bases and the J gene end by 8 bases; junction bases not matched to a gene: 5. Germline CDR1 reads SGDLS; CDR2 reads YYNGEE. The CDR3 is 12 amino acids. Concerning this clone: As yet, its antigen is unknown.

Libraries were prepared by immunoSEQ multiplex PCR; TCRdb keeps only in-frame clonotypes and omits some of them. The sample has roughly 150,000 clones, approximately 93% seen once. The chain recombines TRBV9 with TRBJ1-2; TRBD1 matches 7 bases. Sequenced material: peripheral blood, taken 28 days after the second AZD1222 dose. The source is an adult who received the AZD1222 COVID-19 vaccine. The CDR3: CASSTTGQGYTF. The CDR3 DNA is TGTGCCAGCAGCACGACAGGGCAAGGCTACACCTTC.